One and the same sample provided the 32 T cell receptor beta chains below, sequenced in a study of blood T cells in healthy people across ages (dated by TCRdb to 2013 to 2016). Library preparation was by 5' RACE. Sequenced using an Illumina HiSeq 2500. A second PCR of about 6 to 11 cycles was performed with a sample-barcoded 5' primer and a J-beta primer mix. TCRdb trimmed public reads at Q25 via fastp, called clones via MiXCR and kept in-frame beta chains. Entries that share a CDR3 protein sequence are merged under the most common genes and DNA. Present in this sample are approximately 830,000 distinct CDR3 sequences, around 68% of which were seen just once. Around 30% of the sample lies in the top ten. Sequenced sample: blood. Receptor source: a man between 25 and 39 years old in good health.

In its sample, this clonotype was seen many times. The chain links TRBV15 to TRBJ1-5; 9 bases match TRBD1. J was trimmed by 4 bases and V by 0 bases; bases with no gene match: 10. The CDR3 contains 18 residues. The germline CDR1 and CDR2 sequences are LNHNV and YYDKDF (reference sequence). This chain's CDR3 is CATSRDSNTGTGNQPQHF. The CDR3 coding sequence is TGTGCCACCAGCAGAGATTCTAACACCGGGACAGGGAATCAGCCCCAGCATTTT.

This clonotype was seen more than once but under ten times. The chain is built from TRBV7-2 and TRBJ2-7; no clear D gene. CDR1 is SGHTA, CDR2 FQGNSA, per germline. V dropped 0 bases and J dropped 0 bases, with 9 bases sitting between them. CDR3 size: 15 residues. The CDR3 sequence is CASSLAGRFSYEQYF. CDR3 nucleotide sequence: TGTGCCAGCAGCTTAGCTGGCAGATTCTCCTACGAGCAGTACTTC.

This clonotype was observed a few times. The genes are TRBV27 and TRBJ1-5; D ambiguous. CDR3 size: 13 residues. CDR1 and CDR2 (germline): MNHEY, SMNVEV (reference sequence). The V end lost 2 bases, the J end lost 3 bases, and 5 bases lay between the germline ends. The CDR3 sequence: CASSLTHNQPQHF. For the CDR3, the DNA is TGTGCCAGCAGTTTAACCCACAATCAGCCCCAGCATTTT.

This rearrangement joins TRBV5-1 to TRBJ1-2, with a tentative D call TRBD1 (5 bases). The CDR3 is 14 residues long. Between the trimmed V and J ends, which lost 2 bases and 0 bases, there was a span of 8 bases. The germline V gene encodes CDR1 SGHRS and CDR2 YFSETQ. The CDR3: CASSFTGSNYGYTF. For the CDR3, the DNA is TGCGCCAGCAGCTTTACAGGATCTAACTATGGCTACACCTTC.

This sequence joins TRBV29-1 and TRBJ2-3; D perhaps matches TRBD2 (5 bases). The CDR3 loop spans 14 amino acids. Germline assignment: CDR1 SQVTM and CDR2 ANQGSEA. V lost 8 bases and J lost 1, with 16 bases in between. As DNA, the CDR3 is TGCAGCCAATCGGGCGGGCAAGGCACAGATACGCAGTATTTT. Translated: CSQSGGQGTDTQYF.

The J gene is TRBJ2-7, the V gene TRBV9; tentative D call: TRBD2 (6 bases). Germline assignment: CDR1 SGDLS and CDR2 YYNGEE. Trimming left V 4 bases short and J 2 bases short, with 22 bases between. The CDR3 has 17 amino acids. CDR3 residues: CASSPSGGTLKTYEQYF. CDR3 nucleotide sequence: TGTGCCAGCAGCCCCTCTGGGGGGACGTTGAAGACCTACGAGCAGTACTTC.

This clonotype was observed a handful of times. CDR3 amino acids: CAISESTGGNYGYTF. CDR3 DNA sequence: TGTGCCATCAGTGAGTCGACAGGGGGTAACTATGGCTACACCTTC. J is TRBJ1-2 and V is TRBV10-3; 9 nucleotides line up with TRBD1. The J segment lost 1 base and the V segment lost 0 bases, leaving 0 bases of the junction unmatched. Germline loops: CDR1 ENHRY, CDR2 SYGVKD. This CDR3 has 15 residues.

The chain couples TRBV21-1 to TRBJ1-2. TRBV21-1 is termed a pseudogene. The CDR3 consists of 15 residues. CDR3 in DNA: TGTGCCAGCAGCAAGGCCGGAGGAACGGGCTATGGCTACACCTTC. As protein: CASSKAGGTGYGYTF.

The chain uses TRBV6-6 and TRBJ1-6; a weak D match, TRBD1 (5 bases). This CDR3 spans 15 amino acids. Looked up from germline, CDR1 is MNHNY and CDR2 is SVGAGI (reference sequence). V was clipped by 0 bases and J by 5 bases, with 8 bases between them. Written as DNA, the CDR3 is TGTGCCAGCAGTTACTCAGGACAAGATAATTCACCCCTCCACTTT. This encodes CASSYSGQDNSPLHF.

This chain uses TRBV28 with TRBJ2-7, with D possibly matching TRBD1 (6 bases). V lost 0 bases and J 5 bases, leaving 14 bases between the germline ends. The CDR3 loop spans 15 amino acids. Germline CDR1 reads MDHEN; CDR2 reads SYDVKM. CDR3 sequence: CASSLWGRGKNEQYF. CDR3 bases: TGTGCCAGCAGTTTATGGGGCAGGGGCAAGAACGAGCAGTACTTC.

In its sample, this clonotype was seen once. The DNA of the CDR3 is TGTGCCAGCAGCCAGATCCTAGGGGGGTACTATGGCTACACCTTC. It specifies CASSQILGGYYGYTF. This chain uses TRBV4-2 with TRBJ1-2; tentative D call: TRBD1 (6 bases). V lost 3 bases, J lost 3 bases, and 14 bases lay in between. CDR3 length: 15 amino acids. Per the germline V gene, CDR1 is LGHNA and CDR2 is YNFKEQ.

The gene calls are TRBV30 and TRBJ1-5; D might be TRBD1 (5 bases). The germline V and J ends were trimmed by 0 bases and 0 bases, with 12 bases remaining between them. The germline V gene encodes CDR1 GTSNPN and CDR2 SVGIG (reference sequence). The CDR3 is made up of 16 amino acids. CDR3 in amino acids: CAWSVRGRASNQPQHF. The CDR3 nucleotides are TGTGCCTGGAGTGTACGGGGACGGGCTAGCAATCAGCCCCAGCATTTT.

The chain joins TRBV5-1 to TRBJ2-7, with a tentative D call TRBD2 (6 bases). V shed 0 bases and J shed 1 base, with 14 bases lying between them. This CDR3 region has 16 residues. Germline CDR1 SGHRS, CDR2 YFSETQ. CDR3 sequence reads: CASSLASPGRSYEQYF. The CDR3 DNA reads TGCGCCAGCAGCTTGGCCTCGCCAGGGAGGTCCTACGAGCAGTACTTC.

This clonotype was recorded a few times. The chain couples TRBV7-2 to TRBJ2-1; D gene ambiguous. The CDR3 extends over 15 amino acids. The germline V gene has CDR1 SGHTA and CDR2 FQGNSA. V shed 8 bases and J shed 3 bases, with 17 bases lying between them. CDR3 sequence reads: CASVEAYGRYNEQFF. The CDR3 DNA reads as TGTGCCAGCGTTGAAGCCTACGGGCGCTACAATGAGCAGTTCTTC.

The V and J genes are TRBV2 and TRBJ2-1, with unresolved D. This CDR3 is built from 13 residues. The V end was cut by 7 bases, the J end by 0 bases, with 7 bases between. Germline CDR1 reads SNHLY; CDR2 reads FYNNEI. The CDR3 loop is CASITSSYNEQFF. The CDR3 coding sequence is TGTGCCAGCATCACTTCCTCCTACAATGAGCAGTTCTTC.

This chain joins TRBV6-1 and TRBJ2-1; no definite D call. Germline CDR1 MNHNS, CDR2 SASEGT. This CDR3 has 15 residues. V was pared by 6 bases and J by 6 bases, with 18 bases between. DNA for the CDR3: TGTGCCAGCAGGCCCCTAACCTGGGCCGGCAATGAGCAGTTCTTC. This gives the protein CASRPLTWAGNEQFF.

The chain is built from TRBV20-1 and TRBJ2-3, with D perhaps given as TRBD1 or TRBD2 (5 bases each). The germline V gene encodes CDR1 DFQATT and CDR2 SNEGSKA (reference sequence). Between the trimmed V and J ends, which lost 5 bases and 0 bases, there was a span of 6 bases. This CDR3 has 12 amino acids. CDR3 DNA sequence: TGCAGTGCTGGGGGTAGCACAGATACGCAGTATTTT. This translates into CSAGGSTDTQYF.

This chain joins TRBV20-1 and TRBJ2-1; 8 nucleotides line up with TRBD2. This CDR3 has 15 amino acids. The V and J ends lost 5 bases and 4 bases, in that order; junction bases with no gene match: 10. Germline lookup yields CDR1 DFQATT and CDR2 SNEGSKA (reference sequence). CDR3 sequence reads: CSAREGGSLYNEQFF. In nucleotides, the CDR3 is TGCAGTGCTCGGGAGGGGGGGAGCCTTTACAATGAGCAGTTCTTC.

The chain links TRBV7-2 to TRBJ2-3, with TRBD2 matching over 9 bases. Trimming took 5 bases from V and 7 from J; bases not matched to a gene: 13. Germline CDR1 and CDR2: SGHTA and FQGNSA. This CDR3 is 16 amino acids long. CDR3 sequence reads: CASSRGLAVNPHTQYF. The CDR3 nucleotides read TGTGCCAGCAGCAGGGGACTAGCCGTAAACCCCCATACGCAGTATTTT.

This clonotype showed up many times. This sequence joins TRBV3-1 and TRBJ2-7, with D hard to call. Trimming removed 0 bases from V and 12 bases from J, with 18 bases in between. This CDR3 region has 14 residues. Germline CDR1 and CDR2: LGHDT and YNNKEL (reference sequence). As DNA, the CDR3 is TGTGCCAGCAGCCAAGATACCGCGTTATCGAGGCGGTACTTC. Translating gives CASSQDTALSRRYF.

V gene TRBV29-1 combines with J gene TRBJ2-7; the match to TRBD1 covers 10 bases. Germline CDR1 and CDR2: SQVTM and ANQGSEA. The V and J ends lost 4 bases and 6 bases, in that order; junction bases with no gene match: 6. CDR3 size: 13 residues. CDR3 nucleotides: TGCAGCGTTGGAGGGACAGGGGTTACCGAGCAGTACTTC. Residues: CSVGGTGVTEQYF.

This sequence joins TRBV13 and TRBJ2-3, with TRBD2 as a possible D gene (5 bases). This CDR3 has 15 amino acids. Per germline, CDR1 PRHDT and CDR2 FYEKMQ (reference sequence). V was clipped by 5 bases and J by 4 bases, with 16 bases between them. CDR3: CASSPAVTSADTQYF. The CDR3 DNA follows: TGTGCCAGCAGCCCAGCGGTGACGTCCGCAGATACGCAGTATTTT. Variable domain in full (rest from reference TRBV13 and TRBJ2-3): AAGVIQSPRHLIKEKRETATLKCYPIPRHDTVYWYQQGPGQDPQFLISFYEKMQSDKGSIPDRFSAQQFSDYHSELNMSSLELGDSALYFCASSPAVTSADTQYFGPGTRLTVL.

The genes are TRBV6-5 and TRBJ2-5; a weak D match, TRBD2 (5 bases). The closer fit of TRBJ2-7 to the DNA end suggests the J call may be wrong. Germline CDR1 is MNHEY and CDR2 is SVGAGI. The CDR3 length is 14 residues. CDR3 loop: CASSWAGIVNEQYF. The DNA for the CDR3 is TGTGCCAGCAGTTGGGCCGGGATTGTAAACGAGCAGTACTTC.

The table lists this clonotype with a few counts. The chain carries TRBV5-1 and TRBJ2-5; no firm D call. The CDR3 length is 15 residues. The V gene's germline CDR1 is SGHRS and CDR2 YFSETQ. Trimming left V 0 bases short and J 1 base short, with 10 bases between. CDR3 in DNA: TGCGCCAGCAGCTTGGCGTCGGCTGCCCAAGAGACCCAGTACTTC. As protein: CASSLASAAQETQYF.

About this clonotype: This clone may be a read error of a much larger clone one base away. The rearrangement joins TRBV6-2 or TRBV6-3 to TRBJ2-6; D unresolved. The CDR3 loop spans 13 amino acids. Germline CDR1 is MNHEY and CDR2 is SVGEGT. The CDR3, as DNA: TGTGCCAGCAGTGCCTCTGGGACCAACGTCCTGACTTTC. This translates into CASSASGTNVLTF.

The rearrangement links TRBV20-1 to TRBJ2-7; TRBD1 agrees at 8 bases. The J call may be wrong; the DNA end is better matched by TRBJ2-5. CDR1 is DFQATT, CDR2 SNEGSKA, per germline (reference sequence). This CDR3 is built from 18 residues. The CDR3 region has the DNA TGCAGTGCTAGAGATCAAGGTCTAGGGACAGGTGGTCGGGAGACCCAGTACTTC. Translated, it gives CSARDQGLGTGGRETQYF.

This clonotype was picked up a small number of times. This sequence joins TRBV10-3 and TRBJ2-4; 7 bases agree with TRBD1. The CDR3 contains 22 residues. Per the germline V gene, CDR1 is ENHRY and CDR2 is SYGVKD. V gave up 2 bases and J gave up 0 bases; unmatched junction bases: 22. The CDR3 loop is CAISEASTGDLSRGLAKNIQYF. The CDR3 region has the DNA TGTGCCATCAGTGAGGCCTCCACAGGGGACCTCTCACGCGGTCTAGCCAAAAACATTCAGTACTTC.

This clonotype appeared a few times. The V call is TRBV2, the J call TRBJ2-3, with D tentatively TRBD1 (5 bases). Germline CDR1 and CDR2: SNHLY and FYNNEI. This CDR3 is built from 14 residues. Trimming took off 7 bases at V and 6 bases at J, with 17 bases between the two ends. The chain's CDR3 is CASTTREGWDTQYF. The CDR3 nucleotides read TGTGCCAGCACTACCAGGGAAGGTTGGGATACGCAGTATTTT. Drawing the rest from reference TRBV2 and TRBJ2-3, the complete variable domain is EPEVTQTPSHQVTQMGQEVILRCVPISNHLYFYWYRQILGQKVEFLVSFYNNEISEKSEIFDDQFSVERPDGSNFTLKIRSTKLEDSAMYFCASTTREGWDTQYFGPGTRLTVL.

The rearrangement links TRBV21-1 to TRBJ2-7. TRBV21-1 corresponds to a pseudogene. This CDR3 is 15 amino acids long. The CDR3 DNA follows: TGTGCCAGCAGCAAAAAAGTCAGGTTCTCCTACGAGCAGTACTTC. Protein product: CASSKKVRFSYEQYF.

The chain links TRBV15 to TRBJ1-2; D uncertain. Germline values: CDR1 LNHNV, CDR2 YYDKDF (reference sequence). Trimming stripped 0 bases from V and 4 bases from J, with 9 bases between. CDR3 length equals 14 residues. In DNA form, the CDR3 reads TGTGCCACCAGCAGAGAAGACTGGGGCTATGGCTACACCTTC. It encodes CATSREDWGYGYTF.

This chain uses TRBV6-2 or TRBV6-3 with TRBJ2-5; 10 bases fit TRBD2. After removal of 2 bases from V and 2 bases from J, the junction contained 5 bases not matched to a gene. CDR3 length: 16 amino acids. Per germline, CDR1 MNHEY and CDR2 SVGEGT. The CDR3 DNA reads as TGTGCCAGCAGTTACACTAGCGGGGACCCACAAGAGACCCAGTACTTC. Translated: CASSYTSGDPQETQYF.

This clonotype was seen ten or more times. V gene TRBV6-2 or TRBV6-3 combines with J gene TRBJ2-5; tentatively, D is TRBD1 (5 bases). The V end lost 3 bases, the J end lost 11 bases, and 22 bases lay between the germline ends. CDR3 length: 15 residues. Germline CDR1 reads MNHEY; CDR2 reads SVGEGT. The CDR3 region has the DNA TGTGCCAGCAGTTATCTCCGTGGGGAAGGGGTCAAGCAGTACTTC. Residues: CASSYLRGEGVKQYF.